The 14 T cell receptor beta chains in this list originate from one sample, sequenced in a study of shared clonotypes between healthy human individuals. The table came from immunoSEQ multiplex PCR; TCRdb's copy has only in-frame clones and leaves some out. The table records 90,000 to 120,000 clones, less than 80% of them present only once. Sequenced sample: memory CD8+ T cells sorted from blood. Subset indicated: CD45RO+ cells pooled with CCR7-negative TemRA cells. The receptors derive from a woman aged 25 to 45 in good health.

The genes are TRBV6-6 and TRBJ1-5; D remains ambiguous. Germline V gene sequence: CDR1 MNHNY, CDR2 SVGAGI (reference sequence). CDR3 length: 16 residues. The V end was cut by 2 bases, the J end by 0 bases, with 11 bases between. CDR3 nucleotides: TGTGCCAGCAGTTACGGGAGCGATTATAGCAATCAGCCCCAGCATTTT. Protein sequence: CASSYGSDYSNQPQHF.

The table lists this clone with a few counts. The chain combines TRBV6-6 with TRBJ2-1; TRBD2 is a possible D gene (5 bases). Trimming cost V 5 bases and J 1 base, with 15 bases left between them. This CDR3 has 16 amino acids. CDR1 is MNHNY, CDR2 SVGAGI, per germline (reference sequence). The CDR3 sequence: CASSTPPGFSYNEQFF. The CDR3 DNA reads TGTGCCAGCAGTACCCCCCCGGGATTTTCCTACAATGAGCAGTTCTTC.

There are many counts of this clone. The chain has TRBV30 and TRBJ2-3; 10 bases align to TRBD2. The CDR3 spans 17 residues. Per germline, CDR1 GTSNPN and CDR2 SVGIG (reference sequence). Trimming took 3 bases from V and 9 from J; bases not matched to a gene: 18. Here the CDR3 reads CAWSGASGSPEIGTQYF. In DNA, the CDR3 is TGTGCCTGGAGCGGCGCTAGCGGGAGCCCTGAGATTGGGACGCAGTATTTT.

This sequence joins TRBV10-3 and TRBJ2-1, with D tentatively TRBD2 (8 bases). This CDR3 has 18 amino acids. The germline CDR1 and CDR2 sequences are ENHRY and SYGVKD. Trimming took off 3 bases at V and 8 bases at J, with 26 bases between the two ends. CDR3 sequence reads: CAISDSGGGQTSLDEQFF. Written as DNA, the CDR3 is TGTGCCATCAGTGACTCCGGGGGGGGACAGACATCTTTGGATGAGCAGTTCTTC.

Worth noting for this clone: Other DNA sequences within the sample encode an identical CDR3. V usage is TRBV5-1 and J usage is TRBJ2-1; 13 bases are shared with TRBD2. This CDR3 is 17 amino acids long. Germline trimming cut 0 bases from V and 3 bases from J; bases unmatched to any gene: 3. From germline, CDR1 is SGHRS and CDR2 YFSETQ. CDR3 in DNA: TGCGCCAGCAGCTTGGAGGGACTAGCGGGATTCTACAATGAGCAGTTCTTC. Its translation is CASSLEGLAGFYNEQFF.

The gene calls are TRBV6-1 and TRBJ2-2; D is unresolved. Germline V lookup: CDR1 MNHNS, CDR2 SASEGT. This CDR3 comprises 14 residues. The V and J ends lost 4 bases and 2 bases respectively, with 8 bases between them. The CDR3, as DNA: TGTGCCAGCAGTGGGATCCGAAACACCGGGGAGCTGTTTTTT. Translated: CASSGIRNTGELFF.

The CDR3 reads CASSSPGQGDQEKLFF. The DNA of the CDR3 is TGTGCCAGCAGCTCGCCGGGACAGGGAGATCAGGAAAAACTGTTTTTT. This chain links TRBV7-9 with TRBJ1-4; 9 bases map to TRBD1. Germline V gives CDR1 SEHNR, CDR2 FQNEAQ (reference sequence). This CDR3 is built from 16 residues. The V and J ends lost 4 bases and 8 bases, in that order; junction bases with no gene match: 11.

The rearrangement uses TRBV27 and TRBJ2-3, with D possibly TRBD2 on 6 matching bases. The CDR3 runs 13 residues. CDR1 is MNHEY and CDR2 is SMNVEV in the germline V gene (reference sequence). Deletions cut 7 bases from V and 10 bases from J, with 18 bases between. This CDR3 is CASTRLGEAAQYF. The CDR3 DNA sequence: TGTGCCAGCACCCGACTAGGCGAAGCGGCGCAGTATTTT.

In its sample, this clone was seen a few times. The V call is TRBV15, the J call TRBJ1-2; unclear D gene. V lost 4 bases to trimming and J lost 1 base, with 10 bases between them. This CDR3 region has 14 residues. CDR1 LNHNV and CDR2 YYDKDF come from the germline V gene (reference sequence). CDR3 coding DNA: TGTGCCACCAGCAATGGCCGGTTTAACTATGGCTACACCTTC. Its translation: CATSNGRFNYGYTF.

The chain is built from TRBV7-2 and TRBJ1-2; the match to TRBD1 covers 7 bases. Trimming removed 5 bases from V and 3 bases from J; junction bases left unmatched: 6. The germline CDR1 and CDR2 sequences are SGHTA and FQGNSA. The CDR3 totals 14 residues. The CDR3 here is CASSPQGPYYGYTF. The CDR3 bases are TGTGCCAGCAGCCCACAGGGGCCGTACTATGGCTACACCTTC.

This clone has a count of ten or more. Other DNA sequences in the sample encode the same CDR3. The chain recombines TRBV4-1 with TRBJ2-6; TRBD1 agrees at 9 bases. The CDR3 runs 16 residues. CDR1 MGHRA and CDR2 YSYEKL come from the germline V gene. V trimming: 3 bases; J trimming: 1 base; junction bases outside the gene matches: 1. The CDR3: CASSQDRGSGANVLTF. The CDR3 DNA sequence: TGCGCCAGCAGCCAGGACAGGGGTTCTGGGGCCAACGTCCTGACTTTC.

The chain recombines TRBV27 with TRBJ2-7; possible D gene TRBD2, 5 bases. V was clipped by 5 bases and J by 0 bases, with 23 bases between them. This CDR3 has 18 amino acids. Looked up from germline, CDR1 is MNHEY and CDR2 is SMNVEV (reference sequence). The chain's CDR3 is CASSPYPIPSCSSYEQYF. DNA of the CDR3: TGTGCCAGCAGTCCCTACCCGATACCTAGCTGTAGCTCCTACGAGCAGTACTTC.

This clone was counted only a few times. The chain carries TRBV9 and TRBJ1-4; perhaps TRBD1 as D (6 bases). V dropped 3 bases and J dropped 8 bases, with 14 bases sitting between them. The CDR3 length is 14 residues. The germline gives CDR1 SGDLS, CDR2 YYNGEE. This CDR3 is CASSDGGGLEKLFF. In DNA, the CDR3 is TGTGCCAGCAGCGATGGCGGGGGGCTCGAAAAACTGTTTTTT.

V gene TRBV28 combines with J gene TRBJ1-5, with D perhaps matching TRBD1 (5 bases). The CDR3 loop spans 13 amino acids. V lost 8 bases and J 4 bases, leaving 12 bases between the germline ends. Germline V lookup: CDR1 MDHEN, CDR2 SYDVKM. The CDR3 DNA follows: TGTGCCAGCGAGGGGCGAAATAATCAGCCCCAGCATTTT. Amino acids: CASEGRNNQPQHF. The full variable domain, in which reference TRBV28 and TRBJ1-5 provide the parts outside the CDR3, is DVKVTQSSRYLVKRTGEKVFLECVQDMDHENMFWYRQDPGLGLRLIYFSYDVKMKEKGDIPEGYSVSREKKERFSLILESASTNQTSMYLCASEGRNNQPQHFGDGTRLSIL.